Detailed here is one TCR beta chain. These data are taken from a study of cytomegalovirus exposure and HLA in healthy donors. The CDR3 covers 14 residues. In germline, CDR1 is LNHDA, CDR2 SQIVND (reference sequence). V was trimmed by 4 bases and J by 1 base, leaving 10 bases between them. It was with 60 Vbeta and 13 Jbeta primers that the PCR ran. Profiling relied on immunoSEQ multiplex PCR, and the TCRdb table lists in-frame clones only, not all of them. The sample shows under 80,000 clones, roughly 77% of them seen only once. Sequences were obtained from PBMCs. The chain recombines TRBV19 with TRBJ1-1; maybe TRBD1 (6 bases). The TCR sequence derives from a woman in her 30s in good health and CMV-seronegative. CDR3 sequence: CASSTLGGNTEAFF. CDR3 coding DNA: TGTGCCAGTAGTACCCTAGGGGGGAACACTGAAGCTTTCTTT.